This TCR beta chain was observed in a study of cytomegalovirus exposure and HLA in healthy donors. Study-wide findings and caveats: The authors later found TCR association rates varying by HLA locus, with DRB1 most and HLA-C fewest. Listed as cytomegalovirus-associated were around 160 TCR beta chains. Clonal expansion, a later analysis showed, was greater in HLA-associated TCR beta chains than in equally common others.

This CDR3 has 15 residues. Per the germline V gene, CDR1 is SGHTS and CDR2 is YDEGEE. J lost 4 bases, V lost 3 bases, and 5 bases had no gene match. This clone was detected only a few times. Its matching antigen is unknown. The PCR ran on 60 Vbeta and 13 Jbeta primers. Profiling relied on immunoSEQ multiplex PCR, and the TCRdb table lists in-frame clones only, not all of them. Counted here are more than 90,000 clones, approximately 81% occurring once; the ten biggest clones make up approximately 4.2%. The sequencing sample was made of PBMCs. The TCR was taken from a woman aged 70-85 years in good health and CMV-seropositive. The chain joins TRBV5-8 to TRBJ2-7; 12 bases fit TRBD2. The DNA of the CDR3 is TGTGCCAGCAGCTATGGACTAGCGGGGTCTTACGAGCAGTACTTC. Translation: CASSYGLAGSYEQYF.